This T cell receptor beta chain comes out of a study of blood T cell repertoires in COVID-19. Study details: The United States, Italy and Spain supplied acute and convalescent COVID-19 samples.

Per the study methods: Estimation of nucleated cell counts relied on the amplification of reference gene primers. Using immunoSEQ multiplex PCR, the repertoire was profiled, and TCRdb retains in-frame clones only, with some absent. For V, J and clone size, that table is used; D and trimming come from the DNA. This table has roughly 70,000 clones, about four fifths appearing once. This TCR came from a man between 70 and 80 years old who had recovered from COVID-19. Specimen: peripheral blood.

This CDR3 is CASRFTGTGFNGELFF. The CDR3 nucleotides are TGTGCCAGCAGATTTACCGGGACAGGGTTTAACGGGGAGCTGTTTTTT. The rearrangement joins TRBV6-6 to TRBJ2-2, with 9 bases that match TRBD1. J lost 7 bases, V lost 6 bases, and 12 bases had no gene match. The CDR3 covers 16 residues. Germline-derived CDR1 and CDR2 are MNHNY and SVGAGI (reference sequence).